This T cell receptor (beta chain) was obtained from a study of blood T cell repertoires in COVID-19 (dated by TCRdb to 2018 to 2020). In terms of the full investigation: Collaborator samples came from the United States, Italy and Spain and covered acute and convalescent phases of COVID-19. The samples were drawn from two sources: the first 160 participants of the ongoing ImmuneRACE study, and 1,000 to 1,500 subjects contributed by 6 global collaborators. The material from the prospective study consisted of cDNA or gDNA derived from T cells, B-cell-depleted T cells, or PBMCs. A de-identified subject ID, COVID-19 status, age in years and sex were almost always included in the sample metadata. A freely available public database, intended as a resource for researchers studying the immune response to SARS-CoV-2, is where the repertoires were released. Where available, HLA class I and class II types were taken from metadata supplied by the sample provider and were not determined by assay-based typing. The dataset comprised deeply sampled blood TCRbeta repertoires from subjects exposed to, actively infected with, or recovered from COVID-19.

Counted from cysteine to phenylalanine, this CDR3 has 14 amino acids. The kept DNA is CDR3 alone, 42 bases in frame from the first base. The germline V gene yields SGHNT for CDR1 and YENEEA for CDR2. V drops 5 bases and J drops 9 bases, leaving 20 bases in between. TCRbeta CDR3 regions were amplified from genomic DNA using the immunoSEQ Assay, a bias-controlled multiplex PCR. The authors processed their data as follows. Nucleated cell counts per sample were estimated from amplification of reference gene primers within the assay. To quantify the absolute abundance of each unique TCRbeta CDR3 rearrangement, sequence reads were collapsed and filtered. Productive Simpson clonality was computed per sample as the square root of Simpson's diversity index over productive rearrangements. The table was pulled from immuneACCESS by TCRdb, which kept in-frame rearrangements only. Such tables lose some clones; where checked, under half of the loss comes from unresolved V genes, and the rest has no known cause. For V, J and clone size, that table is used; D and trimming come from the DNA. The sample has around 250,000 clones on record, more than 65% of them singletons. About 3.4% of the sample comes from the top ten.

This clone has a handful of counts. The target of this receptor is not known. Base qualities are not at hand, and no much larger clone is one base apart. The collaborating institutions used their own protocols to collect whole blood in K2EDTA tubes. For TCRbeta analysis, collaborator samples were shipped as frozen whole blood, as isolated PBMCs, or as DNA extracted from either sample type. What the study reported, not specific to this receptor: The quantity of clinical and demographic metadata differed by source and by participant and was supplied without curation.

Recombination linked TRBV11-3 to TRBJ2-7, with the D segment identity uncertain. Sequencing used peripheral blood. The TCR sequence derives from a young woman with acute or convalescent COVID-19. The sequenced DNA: TGTGCCAGCAGCCCCACCGTGGAGTCCCTGCGGCAGTACTTC. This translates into CASSPTVESLRQYF.